This paragraph covers one T cell receptor (beta chain) sequence. These data originate in a study of blood T cell repertoires in COVID-19. The wider study: Nucleic acid was either cDNA or gDNA, and it came from T cells, B-cell-depleted T cells, or PBMCs.

Original processing notes: Reference gene primer amplification gave nucleated cell count estimates. Data came from immunoSEQ multiplex PCR; TCRdb stores just in-frame clones and leaves some out. From that table come the V and J calls and clone size; the DNA was used to work out D and trimming. This table holds approximately 120,000 clones, 70% to 90% found once. The receptor was isolated from a man between 45 and 60 years old with acute or convalescent COVID-19. Sequencing was performed on peripheral blood.

The CDR3, as DNA: TGTGCCAGCTCACCTTTTCGGACAGGGTCGAACTACGAGCAGTACTTC. Its translation: CASSPFRTGSNYEQYF. The V gene is TRBV18, the J gene TRBJ2-7; 8 nucleotides agree with TRBD1. Unmatched junction bases numbered 10, after V lost 3 bases and J lost 3 bases. Germline V CDR1 and CDR2: KGHSH, LQKENI. This CDR3 is 16 amino acids long. The complete variable domain, with remaining parts taken from reference TRBV18 and TRBJ2-7, reads NAGVMQNPRHLVRRRGQEARLRCSPMKGHSHVYWYRQLPEEGLKFMVYLQKENIIDESGMPKERFSAEFPKEGPSILRIQQVVRGDSAAYFCASSPFRTGSNYEQYFGPGTRLTVT.